This TCR beta chain was found in a study of graft-versus-host responses after intestinal transplantation. Study summary: Every recipient had anti-thymocyte globulin induction and around three years of tacrolimus plus steroids.

The protocol was immunoSEQ multiplex PCR, while the TCRdb copy is restricted to in-frame clones and leaves out a portion. The table has 50,000 to 75,000 clones, roughly 93% seen once; the top ten hold more than 0.3%. Study conclusions and caveats: Levels of circulating GvH clones at their peak were associated with early post-transplant HvG declines. The presence of high graft-versus-host to host-versus-graft clonal ratios in allografts characterized patients with graft-donor T cell macrochimerism. Analysis identified GvH clones in recipient marrow, with some appearing first in ileum or blood.

Worth noting for this clone: Its specificity is not known.

Germline CDR1 and CDR2: LNHDA and SQIVND (reference sequence). This CDR3 has 14 residues. V lost 5 bases and J 1 base, leaving 11 bases between the germline ends. The V and J genes are TRBV19 and TRBJ2-5; D not certain. This receptor was taken from a human donor who was the organ donor for an intestinal transplant. Material: unstimulated CD4+ T cells sorted from spleen or lymph node cells, obtained before transplant. The CDR3 DNA sequence: TGTGCCAGTAGTTCTAGGTCGCTCCAAGAGACCCAGTACTTC. Protein: CASSSRSLQETQYF.